Below, 23 T cell receptor beta chains from the same sample are listed, as sequenced in a study of blood T cell repertoires in COVID-19 (dated by TCRdb to 2019 to 2021). Library preparation used the immunoSEQ multiplex PCR assay. Sourced from immuneACCESS, this table was stored by TCRdb with only in-frame sequences that have V and J called. A share of the clones is absent; for the studies checked, an unresolved V gene accounts for under half, and the remainder has no known explanation. Recorded for this sample are 70,000 to 90,000 clones; approximately 86% of them occurred a single time. The ten largest clones represent 8% of the sample. Material: peripheral blood. The receptors were gathered from a man older than 75 with active or convalescent COVID-19.

The rearrangement uses TRBV7-8 and TRBJ2-3, with no clear D. Germline V lookup: CDR1 SGHVS, CDR2 FQNEAQ. This CDR3 is built from 12 residues. The V end lost 6 bases, the J end lost 6 bases, and 10 bases lay between the germline ends. The DNA of the CDR3 is TGTGCCAGCAGATTCAGCGACGATACGCAGTATTTT. Its translation: CASRFSDDTQYF.

This chain joins TRBV7-2 and TRBJ2-5; the D is unclear. V was pared by 0 bases and J by 1 base, with 6 bases between. Per germline, CDR1 SGHTA and CDR2 FQGNSA. The CDR3 extends over 14 amino acids. CDR3 DNA: TGTGCCAGCAGCTTAGCGGGCCCCCAAGAGACCCAGTACTTC. This codes for CASSLAGPQETQYF.

The rearrangement links TRBV7-9 to TRBJ1-2; D gene ambiguous. The CDR3 loop spans 13 amino acids. Germline V gene lookup returns CDR1 SEHNR and CDR2 FQNEAQ (reference sequence). V was pared by 2 bases and J by 5 bases, with 9 bases between. CDR3 protein: CASSLPGFYGYTF. CDR3 DNA sequence: TGTGCCAGCAGCTTACCGGGTTTTTATGGCTACACCTTC.

This clone was recorded only once. The V call is TRBV5-1, the J call TRBJ1-6; tentative D call: TRBD1 (5 bases). This CDR3 has 15 amino acids. Looked up from germline, CDR1 is SGHRS and CDR2 is YFSETQ. V lost 2 bases and J lost 0, with 6 bases in between. The CDR3: CASSLTGSYNSPLHF. The CDR3 DNA follows: TGCGCCAGCAGCTTAACAGGCTCCTATAATTCACCCCTCCACTTT.

J is TRBJ1-2 and V is TRBV30, with a possible D match to TRBD1 (5 bases). Germline CDR1 is GTSNPN and CDR2 is SVGIG (reference sequence). The CDR3 contains 14 residues. With 0 bases removed from V and 2 bases from J, the gap between germline ends came to 10 bases. The DNA of the CDR3 is TGTGCCTGGAGTGTAACAGGCGGAAACTATGGCTACACCTTC. It is translated as CAWSVTGGNYGYTF.

The chain carries TRBV11-3 and TRBJ2-5; 10 nucleotides match TRBD2. The ends lost 3 bases at V and 5 bases at J; junction bases unmatched: 6. Germline CDR1 is SGHNT and CDR2 is YENEEA. The CDR3 extends over 15 amino acids. The chain's CDR3 is CASSFSGGARETQYF. CDR3 DNA: TGTGCCAGCAGCTTCAGCGGGGGGGCTCGGGAGACCCAGTACTTC.

This sequence joins TRBV14 and TRBJ1-4; TRBD1 might be the D (5 bases). The CDR3 covers 16 residues. V gave up 4 bases and J gave up 8 bases, with 20 bases separating them. CDR1 and CDR2 from the germline V gene are SGHDN and FVKESK. The CDR3 nucleotides are TGTGCCAGCAGCCTTTTCCGGTCCAGGGAGGGGGAAAAACTGTTTTTT. It is translated as CASSLFRSREGEKLFF.

This clone has just a few counts. V gene TRBV20-1 combines with J gene TRBJ1-6, with 7 bases lining up with TRBD1. Germline V gene lookup returns CDR1 DFQATT and CDR2 SNEGSKA (reference sequence). CDR3 length: 15 amino acids. J gave up 4 bases and V 3 bases, and 6 bases lay outside the gene matches. This CDR3 reads CSASKGDRYNSPLHF. The CDR3 nucleotides read TGCAGTGCTAGTAAGGGGGACAGATATAATTCACCCCTCCACTTT.

The chain couples TRBV6-5 to TRBJ2-5; 9 bases agree with TRBD1. Trimming cost V 6 bases and J 5 bases; bases outside gene matches: 10. CDR3 length: 15 amino acids. Germline CDR1 is MNHEY and CDR2 is SVGAGI. The CDR3 protein is CASRAYRDRAETQYF. CDR3 DNA: TGTGCCAGCAGAGCTTACCGGGACAGGGCGGAGACCCAGTACTTC.

This chain joins TRBV5-1 and TRBJ1-4, with 7 bases aligning to TRBD1. The CDR3 is 15 residues long. Trimming took 3 bases from V and 10 from J; bases not matched to a gene: 12. Germline V gene sequence: CDR1 SGHRS, CDR2 YFSETQ. CDR3 residues: CASSYIGTDPGKLFF. CDR3 coding DNA: TGCGCCAGCAGCTATATCGGGACAGACCCTGGAAAACTGTTTTTT.

The chain employs TRBV3-1 (or the pseudogene TRBV3-2) and TRBJ2-7, with TRBD2 matching 8 bases. Trimming took 4 bases from V and 5 from J; bases not matched to a gene: 4. Germline values: CDR1 LGHDT, CDR2 YNNKEL (reference sequence). The CDR3 sequence is 13 residues long. CDR3 amino acids: CASSRGLAHEQYV. Written as DNA, the CDR3 is TGTGCCAGCAGCCGCGGACTAGCCCACGAGCAGTACGTC.

V usage is TRBV11-2 and J usage is TRBJ1-4, with D perhaps matching TRBD1 (6 bases). The CDR3 totals 16 residues. The V end lost 5 bases, the J end lost 0 bases, and 13 bases lay between the germline ends. From germline, CDR1 is SGHAT and CDR2 FQNNGV. CDR3 sequence reads: CASSIGQFATNEKLFF. The DNA for the CDR3 is TGTGCCAGCAGCATAGGACAGTTTGCAACTAATGAAAAACTGTTTTTT.

V is TRBV29-1 and J is TRBJ2-1; no clear D gene. Looked up from germline, CDR1 is SQVTM and CDR2 is ANQGSEA. V was cut by 4 bases and J by 8 bases, with 12 bases left in between. The CDR3 consists of 12 residues. DNA of the CDR3: TGCAGCGTTGCTGGCCCTGTGGATGAGCAGTTCTTC. Its translation: CSVAGPVDEQFF.

J is TRBJ2-7 and V is TRBV27; TRBD1 aligns across 8 bases. The V gene end was trimmed by 5 bases and the J gene end by 4 bases; junction bases not matched to a gene: 22. The length of the CDR3 is 19 residues. The germline V gene has CDR1 MNHEY and CDR2 SMNVEV (reference sequence). CDR3 amino acids: CASSLDLDRGPVWAYEQYV. For the CDR3, the DNA is TGTGCCAGCAGTCTAGACCTCGACAGGGGCCCAGTTTGGGCATACGAGCAGTACGTC.

The chain links TRBV5-1 to TRBJ1-1; D ambiguous. This CDR3 spans 15 amino acids. Germline V gene lookup returns CDR1 SGHRS and CDR2 YFSETQ. Deletions cut 4 bases from V and 4 bases from J, with 17 bases between. CDR3 region: CASSPLIGDSTEAFF. The CDR3 DNA sequence: TGCGCCAGCAGCCCCCTTATCGGGGATAGCACTGAAGCTTTCTTT.

The rearrangement joins TRBV5-1 to TRBJ1-6; TRBD1 agrees at 8 bases. J lost 9 bases, V lost 3 bases, and 5 bases had no gene match. Germline CDR1 SGHRS, CDR2 YFSETQ. The length of the CDR3 is 14 residues. The CDR3 DNA reads TGCGCCAGCAGCTCGGGACAGGCGATTTCACCCCTCCACTTT. This codes for CASSSGQAISPLHF. Using reference TRBV5-1 and TRBJ1-6 for the parts outside the CDR3, the full variable domain is KAGVTQTPRYLIKTRGQQVTLSCSPISGHRSVSWYQQTPGQGLQFLFEYFSETQRNKGNFPGRFSGRQFSNSRSEMNVSTLELGDSALYLCASSSGQAISPLHFGNGTRLTVT.

This chain uses TRBV11-2 with TRBJ2-1; TRBD1 is a possible D gene (6 bases). This CDR3 has 16 amino acids. The V end was cut by 0 bases, the J end by 1 base, with 10 bases between. Germline-derived CDR1 and CDR2 are SGHAT and FQNNGV. Here the CDR3 DNA reads TGTGCCAGCAGCTTAGAGGGGGCCTTATCCTACAATGAGCAGTTCTTC. Translating it yields CASSLEGALSYNEQFF.

This sequence joins TRBV30 and TRBJ2-5; D might be TRBD2 (5 bases). The CDR3 runs 13 residues. V was trimmed by 1 base and J by 10 bases, leaving 16 bases between them. CDR1 and CDR2 from the germline V gene are GTSNPN and SVGIG (reference sequence). CDR3 amino acids: CAWSGLVGRDQYF. CDR3 nucleotides: TGTGCCTGGAGTGGCTTAGTCGGCCGGGACCAGTACTTC.

The chain couples TRBV2 to TRBJ2-2; TRBD1 agrees at 7 bases. Germline values: CDR1 SNHLY, CDR2 FYNNEI. This CDR3 comprises 16 residues. With 8 bases clipped from V and 2 bases from J, the junction kept 11 bases outside the gene matches. In nucleotides, the CDR3 is TGTGCCAGCTGTCTCTCCAGGACAGGCAACACCGGGGAGCTGTTTTTT. Its protein product is CASCLSRTGNTGELFF.

The chain employs TRBV11-2 and TRBJ2-2, with D perhaps TRBD1 (5 bases). The germline V gene encodes CDR1 SGHAT and CDR2 FQNNGV. Trimming cost V 5 bases and J 7 bases, with 17 bases left between them. The CDR3 sequence is 15 residues long. The CDR3 DNA reads TGTGCCAGCAGCCCAGTCAGGGTAAATAGCGGGGAGCTGTTTTTT. This sequence encodes CASSPVRVNSGELFF.

This sequence joins TRBV5-5 and TRBJ1-1; a possible D gene is TRBD1 (6 bases). The CDR3 runs 15 residues. CDR1 is SGHKS and CDR2 is YYEKEE in the germline V gene (reference sequence). Trimming took 1 base from V and 0 from J, leaving 10 bases between them. DNA of the CDR3: TGTGCCAGCAGCTTGTTAGGACAGTTGAACACTGAAGCTTTCTTT. It translates to CASSLLGQLNTEAFF.

This clone was picked up one time. The chain joins TRBV6-5 to TRBJ1-3; D possibly corresponds to TRBD1 (5 bases). Germline V gene sequence: CDR1 MNHEY, CDR2 SVGAGI. CDR3 length equals 15 residues. V was cut by 7 bases and J by 0 bases, with 13 bases left in between. In nucleotides, the CDR3 is TGTGCCAGCAACCGGGACTCCAACTCTGGAAACACCATATATTTT. Its protein is CASNRDSNSGNTIYF.

This clone was detected only a few times. The V gene is TRBV11-3, the J gene TRBJ1-1; D is unclear. V was clipped by 6 bases and J by 4 bases, with 18 bases between them. CDR1 and CDR2 from the germline V gene are SGHNT and YENEEA. The CDR3 spans 15 residues. CDR3 protein: CASSPTPGVTTEAFF. The CDR3 coding sequence is TGTGCCAGCAGTCCCACACCCGGGGTGACCACTGAAGCTTTCTTT.